This T cell receptor (beta chain) came from a study of CD8 T cells in ankylosing spondylitis (dated by TCRdb to 2015 to 2018). For the wider study: To find TCR variants linked to disease, the study profiled T cell receptor beta repertoires in ankylosing spondylitis patients and healthy donors. In total, the full study cohort was made up of 85 to 140 healthy donors and about two dozen ankylosing spondylitis patients. Peripheral blood was sampled, and synovial fluid was also collected from ankylosing spondylitis patients.

Reads for this sample came from an Illumina HiSeq 2500. Quantitative 5'-RACE with molecular barcodes was the method used to prepare the TCR beta libraries. In the source study's methods: A new computational method based on a probabilistic model of VDJ rearrangement was used to identify disease-linked TCR variants. The raw public reads went through TCRdb reprocessing: fastp at Q25, MiXCR clone calling, in-frame beta chains kept. All rows with the same CDR3 protein become a single entry with the most common DNA and genes. The V and J calls and clone size are TCRdb's, not the authors'. Within this sample are over 400,000 distinct CDR3 sequences, with roughly 25% of them counted one time only. Of the sample, roughly 0.9% falls within the top ten clones. About this clonotype itself: The specificity of this receptor is unknown. Per-nucleotide qualities are absent, and no much larger clonotype sits a single base away.

Findings and caveats that apply to the study as a whole: Some TCR beta motif variants had previously been reported in synovial fluid and blood of reactive arthritis patients, which suggested common disease-initiation mechanisms. In peripheral blood, the disease-linked clones were found at relatively low frequencies and had a CD8+ phenotype. A TCR beta motif of 8 or 9 highly homologous amino acid variants appeared characteristic of blood from ankylosing spondylitis patients. According to the report, matched synovial fluid samples from ankylosing spondylitis patients were significantly enriched for the disease-linked clones.

From a lookup of the germline V gene (reference sequence), CDR1 and CDR2 are MNHEY and SMNVEV. V lost 5 bases and J lost 8 bases, and the count of bases not matched to a germline gene is 10. Its CDR3 holds 15 amino acids, cysteine through phenylalanine. The read is trimmed to its CDR3 DNA, 45 bases read in frame from base 1. Sequences were obtained from blood, either unsorted or a sorted T cell fraction (not recorded which). The clonotype comes from a male donor with ankylosing spondylitis. The sequence links TRBV27 to TRBJ2-3; 10 middle bases align to TRBD1. The sequenced DNA: TGTGCCAGCAGTATCGGACAGGGGGTTGATAGTACGCAGTATTTT. It translates to CASSIGQGVDSTQYF.